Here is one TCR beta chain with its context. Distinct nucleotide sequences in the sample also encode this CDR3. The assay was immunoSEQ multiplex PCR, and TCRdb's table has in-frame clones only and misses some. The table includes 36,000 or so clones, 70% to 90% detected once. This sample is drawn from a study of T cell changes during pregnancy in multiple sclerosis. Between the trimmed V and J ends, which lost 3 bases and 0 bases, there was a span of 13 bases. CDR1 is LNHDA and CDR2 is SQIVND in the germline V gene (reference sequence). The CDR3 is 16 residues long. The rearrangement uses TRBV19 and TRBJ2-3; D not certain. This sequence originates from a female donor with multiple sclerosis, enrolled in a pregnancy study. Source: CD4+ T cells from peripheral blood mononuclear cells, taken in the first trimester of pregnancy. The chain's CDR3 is CASSMVASLSTDTQYF. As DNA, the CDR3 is TGTGCCAGTAGTATGGTGGCATCCTTGAGCACAGATACGCAGTATTTT.